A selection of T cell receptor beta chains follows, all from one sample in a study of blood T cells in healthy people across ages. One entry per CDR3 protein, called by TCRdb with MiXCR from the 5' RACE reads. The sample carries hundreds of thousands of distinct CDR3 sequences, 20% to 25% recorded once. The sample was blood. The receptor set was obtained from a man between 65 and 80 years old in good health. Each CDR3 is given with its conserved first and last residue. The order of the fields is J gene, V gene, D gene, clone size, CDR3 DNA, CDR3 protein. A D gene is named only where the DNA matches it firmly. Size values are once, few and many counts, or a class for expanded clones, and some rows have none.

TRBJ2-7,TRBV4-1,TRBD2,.,TGCGCCAGCAGCCAACTCCCTCGGACTAGCGGAACCTCCTACGAGCAGTACTTC,CASSQLPRTSGTSYEQYF
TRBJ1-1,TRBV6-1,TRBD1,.,TGTGCCAGCAGTCCCGATTACAGGGGGATGAACACTGAAGCTTTCTTT,CASSPDYRGMNTEAFF
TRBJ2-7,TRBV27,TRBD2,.,TGTGCCAGCAGTTTATCGAGGTTAGTAGCGGGAGTGGACGAGCAGTACTTC,CASSLSRLVAGVDEQYF
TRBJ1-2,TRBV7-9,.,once,TGTGCCAGCAGGCCTGTTCGGCGGGGGGCGGTTGAGGGCTACACCTTC,CASRPVRRGAVEGYTF
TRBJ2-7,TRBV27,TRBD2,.,TGTGCCAGCAGTTTATCGGGGACTAGCGGGAGCGAGCAGTACTTC,CASSLSGTSGSEQYF
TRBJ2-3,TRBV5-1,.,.,TGCGCCAGCAGCTTGCCAGGGGTAGATACGCAGTATTTT,CASSLPGVDTQYF
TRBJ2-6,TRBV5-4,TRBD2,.,TGTGCCAGCAGCCCCGGACTAGCGGGATTAGCTGGGGCCAACGTCCTGACTTTC,CASSPGLAGLAGANVLTF
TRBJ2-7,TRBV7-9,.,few,TGTGCCGGCAGCGCGCAGGGGGGGAGCGAGCAGTACTTC,CAGSAQGGSEQYF
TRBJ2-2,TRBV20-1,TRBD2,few,TGCAGTGCTAGAGCGGCCGGGAGGGACACCGGGGAGCTGTTTTTT,CSARAAGRDTGELFF
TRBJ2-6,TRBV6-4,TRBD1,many,TGTGCCAGCAGAGCCGGGACAGGGTCCGGGGCCAACGTCCTGACTTTC,CASRAGTGSGANVLTF
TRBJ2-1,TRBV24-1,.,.,TGTGCCACCAGCGGGAACGACAATGAGCAGTTCTTC,CATSGNDNEQFF
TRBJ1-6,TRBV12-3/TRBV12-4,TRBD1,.,TGTGCCAGCAGCTCGGTTCCAGGGGGCTCGGGCGGACCCCTCCACTTT,CASSSVPGGSGGPLHF
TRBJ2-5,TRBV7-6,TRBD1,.,TGTGCCACCACAGCTCTACATACCGGGACAGGTGTGGAGACCCAGTACTTC,CATTALHTGTGVETQYF
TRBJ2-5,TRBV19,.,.,TGTGCCAGTAGTATTCAACGGGATGACGGCGAGACCCAGTACTTC,CASSIQRDDGETQYF
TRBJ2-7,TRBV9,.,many,TGTGCCAGCAGCGTAGGCGGGGCGAGCTCCTACGAGCAGTACTTC,CASSVGGASSYEQYF
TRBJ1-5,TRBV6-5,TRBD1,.,TGTGCCAGCAGTAAGGGGGACAGGGACCAGCCCCAGCATTTT,CASSKGDRDQPQHF
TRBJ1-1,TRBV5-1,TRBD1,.,TGCGCCAGCAGCTTGGAGTTCGGAGGGGGCGCCAGCACTGAAGCTTTCTTT,CASSLEFGGGASTEAFF
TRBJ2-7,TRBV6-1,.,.,TGTGCCAGCAGTGAAGTGGAGGGTATGTCCTACGAGCAGTACTTC,CASSEVEGMSYEQYF